The following is a TCR beta chain sequence with its context. Its binding antigen is unknown. It has no much larger one-base neighbor in the sample; base qualities were not kept. Preparation of the library involved the immunoSEQ multiplex PCR assay. Under the source paper's analysis protocol: A statistical classification framework was built to diagnose cytomegalovirus status from the catalog of TCR beta chain sequences. Drawn from immuneACCESS, this table holds only the in-frame rearrangements with V and J called that TCRdb kept. Clones are partly lost; checked studies trace under half to an unresolved V gene and leave the rest unexplained. D and trimming come from the DNA, and the V and J calls and clone size come from that table. In this sample the table shows some 160,000 clones, around nine tenths of which occur a single time. 2.5% to 3% of the sample comes from the top ten. The data belong to a study of cytomegalovirus exposure and HLA in healthy donors (dated by TCRdb to the late 2010s). Background for the entire study: The 550 to 750 repertoires of the first cohort and the roughly 120 validation repertoires were produced on the same platform, according to a later analysis. The study aimed to test whether signatures of past pathogen exposure could be identified by cataloging public T cell receptors. Along with the roughly 710-subject first cohort, a separate validation cohort of over a hundred different subjects was used. The study combined high-throughput TCR immunosequencing, statistical association of individual TCRs with disease status, and machine learning to predict cytomegalovirus infection status.

Reading the germline V gene (reference sequence) gives CDR1 MNHNY and CDR2 SVGAGI. Spanning cysteine to phenylalanine, the CDR3 consists of 14 amino acids. The read is trimmed to its CDR3 DNA, 42 bases read in frame from base 1. The junction carries 13 bases between V and J, which are trimmed by 7 bases and 1 base respectively. The donors were included in the validation cohort of some 120 subjects, a group kept apart from the approximately 650-subject first cohort. What the research found in general, with its limitations: The study listed 150 to 200 TCR beta chains as associated with cytomegalovirus. The validation cohort had no HLA typing available for a later analysis, so co-occurrence within that cohort was assessed over all 130 or so repertoires. In vitro tests confirmed that a few of the cytomegalovirus-associated TCR beta chains recognize cytomegalovirus antigens. According to the authors, the approach could potentially be generalized to other disease states and immunological phenotypes. Subsequent analysis determined that TCRs grouped into clusters in the first cohort also showed a tendency toward co-occurrence across the 120 or so validation repertoires, and 85% to 95% of cluster scores exceeded 0. In both the original and validation cohorts, the classifier was reported to diagnose cytomegalovirus status with high specificity and sensitivity. Across donors, most TCR sequences were observed very rarely, whereas some public TCRs were present in many individuals.

The V and J genes are TRBV6-6 and TRBJ1-1, and possibly TRBD1, on 5 matching bases. The sequenced sample consisted of PBMCs. The origin of this receptor is a man aged 18 to 35 in good health and CMV-seronegative. The CDR3 region has the sequence CASTSGRGNTEAFF. The bases read TGTGCCAGCACTAGTGGAAGGGGGAACACTGAAGCTTTCTTT.